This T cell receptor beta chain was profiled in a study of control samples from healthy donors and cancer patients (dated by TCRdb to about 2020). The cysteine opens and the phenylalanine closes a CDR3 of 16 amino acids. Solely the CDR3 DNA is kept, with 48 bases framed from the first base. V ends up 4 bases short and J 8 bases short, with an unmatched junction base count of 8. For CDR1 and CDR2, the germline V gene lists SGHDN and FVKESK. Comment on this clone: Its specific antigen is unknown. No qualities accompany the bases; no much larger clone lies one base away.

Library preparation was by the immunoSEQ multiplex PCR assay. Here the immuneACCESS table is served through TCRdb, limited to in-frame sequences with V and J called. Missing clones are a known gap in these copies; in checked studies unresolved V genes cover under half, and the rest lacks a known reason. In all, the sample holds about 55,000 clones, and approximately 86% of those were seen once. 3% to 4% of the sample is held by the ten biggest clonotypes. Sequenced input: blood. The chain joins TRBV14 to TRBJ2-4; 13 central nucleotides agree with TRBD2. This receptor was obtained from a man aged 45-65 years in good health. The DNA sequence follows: TGTGCCAGCAGCCTACGGACTAGCGGGAGCGGGGACATTCAGTACTTC. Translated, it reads CASSLRTSGSGDIQYF.